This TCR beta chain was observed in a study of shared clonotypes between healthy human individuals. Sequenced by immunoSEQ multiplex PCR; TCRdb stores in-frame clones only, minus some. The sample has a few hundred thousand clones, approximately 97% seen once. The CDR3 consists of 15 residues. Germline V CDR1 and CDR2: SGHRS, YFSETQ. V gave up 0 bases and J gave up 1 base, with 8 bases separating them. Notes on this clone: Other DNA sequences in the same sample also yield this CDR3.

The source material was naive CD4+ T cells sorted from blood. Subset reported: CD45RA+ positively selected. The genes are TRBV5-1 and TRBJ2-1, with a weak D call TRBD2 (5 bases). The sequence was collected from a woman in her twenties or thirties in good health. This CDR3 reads CASSLGGQSYNEQFF. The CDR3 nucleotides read TGCGCCAGCAGCTTGGGCGGGCAGTCCTACAATGAGCAGTTCTTC.